A selection of T cell receptor beta chains follows, all from one sample in a study of T-cell reconstitution after alpha-beta-depleted transplantation in children. TCRdb re-called the PCR reads with MiXCR, one entry per CDR3 protein. This table has 250,000 to 300,000 distinct CDR3 sequences, around 7.3% appearing once. The specimen was peripheral blood, collected 360 days after TCRalphabeta/CD19-depleted stem cell transplant. The receptors originated from a female patient between 2 and 15 years old who had a stem cell transplant for Fanconi anemia, so the T cells may come from the graft donor. CDR3s include the opening cysteine and the closing phenylalanine or tryptophan. A D gene is named only where the DNA matches it firmly. Clone size, where shown, is once, few, many, or a class for clones that have expanded.

j_call cdr3_length clone_size v_call d_call cdr3_aa cdr3_nt
TRBJ1-1 17 few TRBV28 TRBD1 CASSVGQGPQESKEAFF TGTGCCAGCAGTGTCGGACAGGGGCCCCAGGAGTCGAAAGAAGCTTTCTTT
TRBJ2-3 12 many TRBV7-6 NA CASSSSAGTQYF TGTGCCAGCAGTTCTAGCGCGGGGACGCAGTATTTT
TRBJ1-1 14 many TRBV5-1 TRBD1 CASSSATGDTEAFF TGCGCCAGCAGCTCCGCTACAGGGGACACTGAAGCTTTCTTT
TRBJ2-3 13 many TRBV20-1 NA CSAALWDTDTQYF TGCAGTGCAGCCCTTTGGGACACAGATACGCAGTATTTT
TRBJ1-2 12 many TRBV29-1 NA CSVEDEGYGYTF TGCAGCGTTGAAGACGAGGGGTATGGCTACACCTTC
TRBJ2-7 14 few TRBV10-3 NA CAISESGPAYEQYF TGTGCCATCAGTGAGTCGGGACCCGCCTACGAGCAGTACTTC
TRBJ1-1 14 NA TRBV5-1 NA CASSAQGMNTEAFF TGCGCCAGCAGTGCCCAAGGCATGAACACTGAAGCTTTCTTT
TRBJ1-1 15 NA TRBV5-1 TRBD1 CASSGQGAANTEAFF TGCGCCAGCAGCGGACAGGGGGCAGCGAACACTGAAGCTTTCTTT
TRBJ2-6 13 few TRBV19 NA CAASLSGANVLTF TGTGCCGCCAGCCTCTCTGGGGCCAACGTCCTGACTTTC
TRBJ1-1 18 NA TRBV12-3/TRBV12-4 TRBD1 CASSSYPGQGARNTEAFF TGTGCCAGCAGCTCCTACCCGGGACAGGGGGCGCGAAATACTGAAGCTTTCTTT
TRBJ2-1 15 NA TRBV3-1 TRBD2 CASSQDRWRGGETFF TGTGCCAGCAGCCAAGATCGTTGGCGGGGGGGGGAGACATTCTTC
TRBJ2-2 17 many TRBV2 TRBD1 CASKDSTGGWNTGELFF TGTGCCAGCAAAGATTCGACAGGGGGCTGGAACACCGGGGAGCTGTTTTTT
TRBJ2-1 13 many TRBV20-1 TRBD2 CSARLGLANEQFF TGCAGTGCTAGATTGGGACTAGCGAATGAGCAGTTCTTC
TRBJ2-7 16 many TRBV27 NA CASSLHHTSIPYEQYF TGTGCCAGCAGTTTACATCATACTAGCATCCCCTACGAGCAGTACTTC